This TCR beta chain was retrieved from a study of T cell responses to AZD1222 COVID-19 vaccine. General study findings and limits: Females outnumbered males among donors, who were mostly white British; clonal diversity was possibly underestimated. Variant regions that are unmutated are reportedly the target of nearly half of spike-specific TCRs. At 160-218 and 743-854, vaccine-associated CD4 TCRs were dominant, and they spanned spike.

Details on this clone: The antigen is unknown.

Measured with immunoSEQ multiplex PCR; TCRdb has only the in-frame clones, and not every one. The sample carries about 140,000 clones, roughly nine tenths recorded once. In germline, CDR1 is LGHDT, CDR2 YNNKEL (reference sequence). The CDR3 contains 13 residues. Between the trimmed V and J ends, which lost 6 bases and 5 bases, there was a span of 13 bases. This clonotype was obtained from an adult who received the AZD1222 COVID-19 vaccine. The J gene is TRBJ1-1, the V gene TRBV3-1 (or the pseudogene TRBV3-2); no clear D gene. The source was peripheral blood, collected 28 days after the second AZD1222 dose. This CDR3 is CASSHSRSTEAFF. DNA for the CDR3: TGTGCCAGCAGTCATTCCCGCTCGACTGAAGCTTTCTTT.